These 10 T cell receptor beta chains share one sample of origin, sequenced in a study of early T cells in non-severe SARS-CoV-2 infection. TCRdb re-analysed the 5' RACE reads in MiXCR, keeping a single row per CDR3 protein. Among some 33,000 distinct CDR3 sequences, 5% to 7% were seen once, and the ten largest hold roughly 20%. Input material: whole blood. The receptors derive from an adult who was a healthcare worker with PCR-confirmed SARS-CoV-2 infection or an uninfected control (not recorded which).

The chain recombines TRBV14 with TRBJ1-2; D gene uncertain. The CDR3 runs to 14 residues. V was cut by 2 bases and J by 8 bases, with 15 bases left in between. CDR1 is SGHDN and CDR2 is FVKESK in the germline V gene. For the CDR3, the DNA is TGTGCCAGCAGCCAACTCCATCCACCCGGGGGCTACACCTTC. This gives the protein CASSQLHPPGGYTF.

The genes are TRBV5-1 and TRBJ2-3; 7 bases fit TRBD1. CDR1 and CDR2 (germline): SGHRS, YFSETQ. The CDR3 loop spans 16 amino acids. V lost 4 bases, J lost 1 base, and 9 bases stayed unmatched. The CDR3 DNA is TGCGCCAGCAGCCGCACAGGGGAAGGGGGCACAGATACGCAGTATTTT. Translation: CASSRTGEGGTDTQYF.

This clonotype appeared many times. The rearrangement joins TRBV18 to TRBJ2-7, with unresolved D. Germline V lookup: CDR1 KGHSH, CDR2 LQKENI. The length of the CDR3 is 12 residues. Trimming left V 5 bases short and J 2 bases short, with 7 bases between. DNA for the CDR3: TGTGCCAGCTCAATAGGGCCCTACGAGCAGTACTTC. It yields the protein CASSIGPYEQYF.

The chain uses TRBV11-3 and TRBJ2-5, with D possibly matching TRBD1 (6 bases). The V gene lost 1 base and the J gene lost 6 bases, with 9 bases spanning the gap. CDR1 SGHNT and CDR2 YENEEA come from the germline V gene. The CDR3 length is 13 residues. CDR3 amino acids: CASSLGTEKTQYF. The CDR3 DNA is TGTGCCAGCAGCTTAGGGACAGAGAAGACCCAGTACTTC. The entire variable domain, with the rest obtained from reference TRBV11-3 and TRBJ2-5, is as follows: EAGVVQSPRYKIIEKKQPVAFWCNPISGHNTLYWYLQNLGQGPELLIRYENEEAVDDSQLPKDRFSAERLKGVDSTLKIQPAELGDSAVYLCASSLGTEKTQYFGPGTRLLVL.

The table lists this clonotype with many counts. This chain connects TRBV19 to TRBJ2-7, with D unclear. Germline V gene sequence: CDR1 LNHDA, CDR2 SQIVND (reference sequence). V was trimmed by 10 bases and J by 3 bases, leaving 13 bases between them. This CDR3 contains 12 residues. The CDR3: CAKVKVDYEQYF. CDR3 in DNA: TGTGCCAAAGTAAAGGTGGACTACGAGCAGTACTTC.

The rearrangement joins TRBV6-6 to TRBJ2-1; no reliable D call. Germline CDR1 MNHNY, CDR2 SVGAGI (reference sequence). V was shortened by 5 bases and J by 6 bases, with 5 bases between the two germline ends. CDR3 length: 11 residues. The DNA of the CDR3 is TGTGCCAGCAGTCGGGCCAATGAGCAGTTCTTC. Its protein is CASSRANEQFF.

The chain joins TRBV7-8 to TRBJ2-7, with no clear D. This CDR3 is 12 amino acids long. Germline CDR1 is SGHVS and CDR2 is FQNEAQ. The V and J ends lost 1 base and 1 base respectively, with 2 bases between them. The CDR3 sequence: CASSLGSYEQYF. The CDR3 coding sequence is TGTGCCAGCAGCTTAGGGTCCTACGAGCAGTACTTC.

The table lists this clonotype with many counts. The rearrangement joins TRBV5-1 to TRBJ1-4; no reliable D call. Germline-derived CDR1 and CDR2 are SGHRS and YFSETQ. The CDR3 is made up of 13 amino acids. Trimming left V 5 bases short and J 4 bases short, with 9 bases between. Written as DNA, the CDR3 is TGCGCCAGCAGTGTTACCCTTAATGAAAAACTGTTTTTT. This codes for CASSVTLNEKLFF.

In this sample, this clonotype turned up many times. CDR3 sequence: CASSVKREYPHSGANVLTF. The CDR3 DNA is TGTGCCAGCAGTGTCAAGCGGGAGTACCCACACTCTGGGGCCAACGTCCTGACTTTC. The chain recombines TRBV2 with TRBJ2-6, with 8 nucleotides matching TRBD2. The germline V gene has CDR1 SNHLY and CDR2 FYNNEI. V lost 4 bases, J lost 0 bases, and 11 bases stayed unmatched. This CDR3 has 19 amino acids.

This clonotype was seen repeatedly, ten times or more. V gene TRBV6-2 or TRBV6-3 combines with J gene TRBJ2-6; D is unclear. The CDR3 sequence is 15 residues long. V lost 4 bases and J lost 1, with 8 bases in between. From germline, CDR1 is MNHEY and CDR2 SVGEGT. DNA for the CDR3: TGTGCCAGCAGTTTGGGCAGATCTGGGGCCAACGTCCTGACTTTC. Its protein product is CASSLGRSGANVLTF.